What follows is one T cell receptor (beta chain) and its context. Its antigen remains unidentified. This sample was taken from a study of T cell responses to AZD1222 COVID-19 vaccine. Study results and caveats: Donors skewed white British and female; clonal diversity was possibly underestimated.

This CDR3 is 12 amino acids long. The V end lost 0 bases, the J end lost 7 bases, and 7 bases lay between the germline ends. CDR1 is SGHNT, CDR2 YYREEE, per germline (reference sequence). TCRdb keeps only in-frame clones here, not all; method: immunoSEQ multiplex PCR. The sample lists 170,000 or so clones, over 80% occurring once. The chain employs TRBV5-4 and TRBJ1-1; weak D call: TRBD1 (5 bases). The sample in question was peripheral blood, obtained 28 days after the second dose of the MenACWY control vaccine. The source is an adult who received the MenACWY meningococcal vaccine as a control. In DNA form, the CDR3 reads TGTGCCAGCAGCTTGGAGGGGCGTGAAGCTTTCTTT. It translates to CASSLEGREAFF. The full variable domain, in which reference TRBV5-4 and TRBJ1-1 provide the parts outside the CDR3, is ETGVTQSPTHLIKTRGQQVTLRCSSQSGHNTVSWYQQALGQGPQFIFQYYREEENGRGNFPPRFSGLQFPNYSSELNVNALELDDSALYLCASSLEGREAFFGQGTRLTVV.